This T cell receptor beta chain was recovered during a study of blood T cell repertoires in COVID-19. The wider study: Spain, Italy and the United States supplied samples that represented acute and convalescent COVID-19. Sample material is recorded as cDNA or gDNA derived from T cells, B-cell-depleted T cells, or PBMCs.

Germline CDR1 and CDR2: LGHNA and YSLEER. Trimming took 1 base from V and 2 from J; bases not matched to a gene: 6. This CDR3 spans 17 amino acids. As handled by the study authors: Amplifying reference gene primers gave estimates of nucleated cell counts. Clones were sequenced by immunoSEQ multiplex PCR, and TCRdb holds only the in-frame ones, with some missing. That table supplies the V and J calls and clone size; D and trimming were determined from the DNA. This table has just over 65,000 clones, 80% to 90% appearing once. The rearrangement links TRBV4-3 to TRBJ2-1; the match to TRBD2 covers 9 bases. The TCR sequence derives from a man aged 30 to 45 with acute or convalescent COVID-19. The sequenced sample consisted of peripheral blood. The CDR3 here is CASSQALSGGAYNEQFF. The CDR3 nucleotides are TGCGCCAGCAGCCAAGCCCTTAGCGGGGGCGCCTACAATGAGCAGTTCTTC.